The 15 T cell receptor beta chains listed next were all sequenced from one sample in a study of cytomegalovirus exposure and HLA in healthy donors. Clones were read by immunoSEQ multiplex PCR, and TCRdb kept only the in-frame ones, dropping some. The repertoire holds some 230,000 clones, with approximately 90% as singletons. The specimen was PBMCs. These receptors were taken from a woman aged 18-29 years in good health and CMV-seronegative.

The rearrangement joins TRBV27 to TRBJ1-2; weak D call: TRBD1 (6 bases). Per germline, CDR1 MNHEY and CDR2 SMNVEV (reference sequence). The CDR3 consists of 15 residues. Trimming cost V 5 bases and J 4 bases, with 17 bases left between them. The CDR3 DNA reads as TGTGCCAGCAGTCCCACCGGGACATTTTCCTATGGCTACACCTTC. This encodes CASSPTGTFSYGYTF.

The rearrangement uses TRBV5-1 and TRBJ2-1, with 7 bases that match TRBD2. Germline trimming cut 1 base from V and 3 bases from J; bases unmatched to any gene: 4. CDR1 and CDR2 from the germline V gene are SGHRS and YFSETQ. The CDR3 covers 15 residues. The CDR3 region is CASSLQRGDYNEQFF. The CDR3 DNA reads TGCGCCAGCAGCTTGCAGCGGGGAGACTACAATGAGCAGTTCTTC.

The CDR3 here is CASSSAWAGERISYEQYF. The CDR3 bases are TGTGCCAGCAGCTCGGCCTGGGCAGGGGAACGGATCTCCTACGAGCAGTACTTC. The V call is TRBV11-2, the J call TRBJ2-7; possible D gene TRBD1, 6 bases. Germline CDR1 SGHAT, CDR2 FQNNGV. This CDR3 is built from 18 residues. V lost 4 bases, J lost 0 bases, and 22 bases lay in between.

V is TRBV30 and J is TRBJ1-3; no clear D. CDR1 GTSNPN and CDR2 SVGIG come from the germline V gene (reference sequence). Trimming cost V 4 bases and J 8 bases, with 9 bases left between them. The CDR3 runs to 11 residues. Here the CDR3 DNA reads TGTGCCTGGACCCCGAGGGACACCATATATTTT. This encodes CAWTPRDTIYF.

V and J are TRBV6-5 and TRBJ2-7; 11 nucleotides match TRBD1. Trimming at V came to 5 bases and at J to 4 bases, leaving 7 bases not matched to a gene. Looked up from germline, CDR1 is MNHEY and CDR2 is SVGAGI. The CDR3 totals 15 residues. The DNA for the CDR3 is TGTGCCAGCAGTACCTGGACAGGGGGCCGGTACGAGCAGTACTTC. Encoded protein: CASSTWTGGRYEQYF.

The genes are TRBV19 and TRBJ2-7, with a possible D match to TRBD1 (6 bases). Germline CDR1 reads LNHDA; CDR2 reads SQIVND (reference sequence). CDR3 length: 11 amino acids. V was clipped by 6 bases and J by 5 bases, with 8 bases between them. The CDR3 region is CASRQGDEQYF. As DNA, the CDR3 is TGTGCCAGTAGACAGGGAGACGAGCAGTACTTC.

This clone has only one observation. The rearrangement links TRBV29-1 to TRBJ2-1; 8 nucleotides agree with TRBD1. The CDR3 loop spans 14 amino acids. In germline, CDR1 is SQVTM, CDR2 ANQGSEA. The ends lost 3 bases at V and 7 bases at J; junction bases unmatched: 8. The CDR3 reads CSVDRGRFGNEQFF. CDR3 in DNA: TGCAGCGTTGACAGGGGGCGGTTCGGTAATGAGCAGTTCTTC.

V gene TRBV30 combines with J gene TRBJ2-2; a weak D match, TRBD2 (5 bases). This CDR3 has 16 residues. Per the germline V gene, CDR1 is GTSNPN and CDR2 is SVGIG (reference sequence). The germline V and J ends were trimmed by 2 bases and 7 bases, with 20 bases remaining between them. The CDR3 loop is CAWSPPRVLGYGELFF. For the CDR3, the DNA is TGTGCCTGGAGTCCTCCGAGGGTATTGGGTTACGGGGAGCTGTTTTTT. The full variable domain, in which reference TRBV30 and TRBJ2-2 provide the parts outside the CDR3, is SQTIHQWPATLVQPVGSPLSLECTVEGTSNPNLYWYRQAAGRGLQLLFYSVGIGQISSEVPQNLSASRPQDRQFILSSKKLLLSDSGFYLCAWSPPRVLGYGELFFGEGSRLTVL.

The V and J genes are TRBV2 and TRBJ1-2; 8 bases agree with TRBD1. Germline assignment: CDR1 SNHLY and CDR2 FYNNEI. The V gene end was trimmed by 3 bases and the J gene end by 4 bases; junction bases not matched to a gene: 7. This CDR3 comprises 15 residues. The CDR3 is CASSETGVRPYGYTF. Here the CDR3 DNA reads TGTGCCAGCAGTGAGACAGGGGTAAGGCCCTATGGCTACACCTTC.

The V and J genes are TRBV18 and TRBJ2-2; 12 bases agree with TRBD1. Germline assignment: CDR1 KGHSH and CDR2 LQKENI. The CDR3 totals 17 residues. V shed 2 bases, J shed 0 bases, and the junction held 1 base outside the gene matches. The CDR3 DNA reads as TGTGCCAGCTCACCATGGGACAGGGGGCCGAACACCGGGGAGCTGTTTTTT. Its translation is CASSPWDRGPNTGELFF.

This chain connects TRBV7-8 to TRBJ1-2; D perhaps matches TRBD1 (6 bases). CDR3 length: 13 amino acids. Trimming stripped 3 bases from V and 5 bases from J, with 10 bases between. CDR1 SGHVS and CDR2 FQNEAQ come from the germline V gene. The CDR3 reads CASSLWQGYGYTF. The CDR3 DNA follows: TGTGCCAGCAGCTTGTGGCAGGGGTATGGCTACACCTTC.

This sequence joins TRBV6-1 and TRBJ2-4; no clear D gene. V was clipped by 8 bases and J by 3 bases, with 17 bases between them. The germline V gene has CDR1 MNHNS and CDR2 SASEGT. CDR3 length: 15 residues. Here the CDR3 DNA reads TGTGCCAGCCTATCCCCCAGGATACTCAAAAACATTCAGTACTTC. Protein sequence: CASLSPRILKNIQYF.

This sequence joins TRBV30 and TRBJ2-5, with D possibly being TRBD1 (5 bases). CDR1 and CDR2 from the germline V gene are GTSNPN and SVGIG (reference sequence). Between the trimmed V and J ends, which lost 0 bases and 1 base, there was a span of 9 bases. This CDR3 has 14 residues. CDR3 amino acids: CAWSVGVLQETQYF. CDR3 in DNA: TGTGCCTGGAGTGTAGGGGTACTCCAAGAGACCCAGTACTTC.

This chain uses TRBV29-1 with TRBJ1-1, with D possibly being TRBD1 (6 bases). V lost 4 bases, J lost 4 bases, and 13 bases lay in between. The CDR3 totals 13 residues. Germline CDR1 reads SQVTM; CDR2 reads ANQGSEA. The CDR3 DNA follows: TGCAGCGTTGTTCTTCAGGGGAGCACTGAAGCTTTCTTT. It encodes CSVVLQGSTEAFF.

The chain recombines TRBV5-6 with TRBJ1-2; D possibly corresponds to TRBD1 (6 bases). Germline V gene lookup returns CDR1 SGHDT and CDR2 YYEEEE. CDR3 length: 16 residues. Trimming pared 1 base from V and 7 bases from J, leaving 20 bases between. CDR3 in DNA: TGTGCCAGCAGCTTGCCTTGGACAGAAGGGGTTGGTGGCTACACCTTC. Residues: CASSLPWTEGVGGYTF.